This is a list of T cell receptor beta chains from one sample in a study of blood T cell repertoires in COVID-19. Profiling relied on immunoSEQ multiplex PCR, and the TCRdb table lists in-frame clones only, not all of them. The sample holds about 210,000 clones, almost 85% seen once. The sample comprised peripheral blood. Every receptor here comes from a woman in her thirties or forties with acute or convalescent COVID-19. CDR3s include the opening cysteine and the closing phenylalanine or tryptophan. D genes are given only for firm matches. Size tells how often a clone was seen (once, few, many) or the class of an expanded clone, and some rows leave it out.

CDR3aa: CAYAGGIYLTDTQYF
CDR3nt: TGTGCTTATGCCGGGGGGATTTATCTCACAGATACGCAGTATTTT
abundance: NA
d_gene: TRBD2
v_gene: TRBV30
j_gene: TRBJ2-3

CDR3aa: CASTPQGQGNSPLHF
CDR3nt: TGTGCCAGCACCCCTCAGGGGCAGGGTAATTCACCCCTCCACTTT
abundance: NA
d_gene: NA
v_gene: TRBV2
j_gene: TRBJ1-6

CDR3aa: CASSHRRVGNTGELFF
CDR3nt: TGTGCCAGCAGCCACCGCAGGGTCGGAAACACCGGGGAGCTGTTTTTT
abundance: NA
d_gene: NA
v_gene: TRBV3-1/TRBV3-2
j_gene: TRBJ2-2

CDR3aa: CASSVTARSGNTIYF
CDR3nt: TGTGCCAGCAGCGTGACAGCTCGCTCTGGAAACACCATATATTTT
abundance: few
d_gene: NA
v_gene: TRBV9
j_gene: TRBJ1-3

CDR3aa: CASSLNPRQPYGYTF
CDR3nt: TGTGCCAGCAGCTTGAACCCCAGGCAGCCCTATGGCTACACCTTC
abundance: NA
d_gene: NA
v_gene: TRBV5-6
j_gene: TRBJ1-2

CDR3aa: CASSSHRGYEQYF
CDR3nt: TGTGCCAGCAGTTCCCACAGGGGCTACGAGCAGTACTTC
abundance: NA
d_gene: TRBD1
v_gene: TRBV6-2/TRBV6-3
j_gene: TRBJ2-7

CDR3aa: CASSSRELAEGTDTQYF
CDR3nt: TGTGCCAGCAGCTCCAGGGAACTAGCGGAGGGCACAGATACGCAGTATTTT
abundance: once
d_gene: TRBD2
v_gene: TRBV7-9
j_gene: TRBJ2-3

CDR3aa: CASSEFQGISYGYTF
CDR3nt: TGTGCCAGCAGTGAATTTCAGGGGATTTCCTATGGCTACACCTTC
abundance: NA
d_gene: NA
v_gene: TRBV2
j_gene: TRBJ1-2

CDR3aa: CASKRGNSPLHF
CDR3nt: TGTGCCAGCAAAAGGGGAAATTCACCCCTCCACTTT
abundance: NA
d_gene: NA
v_gene: TRBV28
j_gene: TRBJ1-6

CDR3aa: CASSIAGPGNTGELFF
CDR3nt: TGTGCCAGCTCAATCGCGGGCCCCGGGAACACCGGGGAGCTGTTTTTT
abundance: medium-sized
d_gene: NA
v_gene: TRBV18
j_gene: TRBJ2-2

CDR3aa: CASSLPRDRGTDTQYF
CDR3nt: TGCGCCAGCAGCTTACCGCGGGACAGGGGTACAGATACGCAGTATTTT
abundance: NA
d_gene: TRBD1
v_gene: TRBV5-1
j_gene: TRBJ2-3

CDR3aa: CSVGIGGGAGIGEQFF
CDR3nt: TGCAGCGTTGGTATCGGCGGGGGGGCTGGTATAGGTGAGCAGTTCTTC
abundance: NA
d_gene: TRBD2
v_gene: TRBV29-1
j_gene: TRBJ2-1

CDR3aa: CASRPTGGVGTEAFF
CDR3nt: TGTGCCAGCAGGCCAACAGGAGGGGTGGGGACTGAAGCTTTCTTT
abundance: NA
d_gene: NA
v_gene: TRBV6-5
j_gene: TRBJ1-1

CDR3aa: CASSLASGGAYEQFF
CDR3nt: TGTGCCAGCAGCTTAGCTAGCGGGGGGGCATATGAGCAGTTCTTC
abundance: NA
d_gene: TRBD2
v_gene: TRBV11-3
j_gene: TRBJ2-1

CDR3aa: CASSFPGVQETQYF
CDR3nt: TGTGCCAGCAGCTTCCCGGGAGTCCAAGAGACCCAGTACTTC
abundance: NA
d_gene: NA
v_gene: TRBV7-2
j_gene: TRBJ2-5

CDR3aa: CASSLAMDRGEAFF
CDR3nt: TGCGCCAGCAGCTTGGCCATGGACAGGGGTGAAGCTTTCTTT
abundance: NA
d_gene: TRBD1
v_gene: TRBV5-1
j_gene: TRBJ1-1

CDR3aa: CASSKPGLVTDTQYF
CDR3nt: TGTGCCAGCAGCAAGCCGGGACTGGTGACAGATACGCAGTATTTT
abundance: NA
d_gene: NA
v_gene: TRBV13
j_gene: TRBJ2-3

CDR3aa: CASSLGREPPYNEQFF
CDR3nt: TGTGCCAGCAGCTTAGGGCGGGAGCCCCCCTACAATGAGCAGTTCTTC
abundance: NA
d_gene: TRBD2
v_gene: TRBV7-9
j_gene: TRBJ2-1

CDR3aa: CASSPGLAGEYEQFF
CDR3nt: TGTGCCAGCAGCCCGGGGCTAGCGGGAGAGTATGAGCAGTTCTTC
abundance: few
d_gene: TRBD2
v_gene: TRBV3-1/TRBV3-2
j_gene: TRBJ2-1

CDR3aa: CATIRQGSLYGYTF
CDR3nt: TGTGCCACCATACGACAGGGTTCACTTTATGGCTACACCTTC
abundance: NA
d_gene: TRBD1
v_gene: TRBV27
j_gene: TRBJ1-2

CDR3aa: CASSQEPEYEQYF
CDR3nt: TGCGCCAGCAGCCAAGAACCGGAGTACGAGCAGTACTTC
abundance: NA
d_gene: NA
v_gene: TRBV4-1
j_gene: TRBJ2-7

CDR3aa: CASSQGVSSPLHF
CDR3nt: TGTGCCAGCAGCCAAGGCGTATCCTCACCCCTCCACTTT
abundance: few
d_gene: NA
v_gene: TRBV3-1/TRBV3-2
j_gene: TRBJ1-6

CDR3aa: CAWSERLAGAYEQYF
CDR3nt: TGTGCCTGGAGTGAACGACTAGCGGGAGCCTACGAGCAGTACTTC
abundance: NA
d_gene: TRBD2
v_gene: TRBV30
j_gene: TRBJ2-7

CDR3aa: CAWSVGLEDNQPQHF
CDR3nt: TGTGCCTGGAGTGTAGGCCTTGAGGACAATCAGCCCCAGCATTTT
abundance: NA
d_gene: NA
v_gene: TRBV30
j_gene: TRBJ1-5

CDR3aa: CASSEMAGYGYTF
CDR3nt: TGTGCCAGCAGTGAAATGGCAGGCTATGGCTACACCTTC
abundance: once
d_gene: NA
v_gene: TRBV25-1
j_gene: TRBJ1-2

CDR3aa: CASTFFGGSGYTF
CDR3nt: TGTGCCAGCACTTTTTTTGGGGGGTCTGGCTACACCTTC
abundance: few
d_gene: NA
v_gene: TRBV6-5
j_gene: TRBJ1-2

CDR3aa: CASSLDRREGLYFQETQYF
CDR3nt: TGTGCCAGCAGCTTAGATCGGAGGGAGGGACTCTACTTCCAAGAGACCCAGTACTTC
abundance: once
d_gene: TRBD2
v_gene: TRBV7-2
j_gene: TRBJ2-5

CDR3aa: CASSLGGRTYEQYF
CDR3nt: TGCGCCAGCAGCTTAGGCGGGAGGACTTACGAGCAGTACTTC
abundance: NA
d_gene: TRBD2
v_gene: TRBV5-1
j_gene: TRBJ2-7

CDR3aa: CASTLAGGGGDTQYF
CDR3nt: TGTGCCAGCACATTAGCGGGAGGGGGGGGAGATACGCAGTATTTT
abundance: NA
d_gene: TRBD2
v_gene: TRBV7-8
j_gene: TRBJ2-3

CDR3aa: CASSRGLAGDTGELFF
CDR3nt: TGTGCCAGCAGCCGCGGACTAGCGGGAGACACCGGGGAGCTGTTTTTT
abundance: once
d_gene: TRBD2
v_gene: TRBV9
j_gene: TRBJ2-2

CDR3aa: CATSDPTGTGDSNQPQHF
CDR3nt: TGTGCCACCAGTGACCCGACCGGGACAGGGGATAGCAATCAGCCCCAGCATTTT
abundance: NA
d_gene: TRBD1
v_gene: TRBV24-1
j_gene: TRBJ1-5

CDR3aa: CATSRTGDRGTEAFF
CDR3nt: TGTGCCACCAGTAGGACAGGGGATCGGGGCACTGAAGCTTTCTTT
abundance: NA
d_gene: TRBD1
v_gene: TRBV24-1
j_gene: TRBJ1-1

CDR3aa: CSASAGATGDGGYTF
CDR3nt: TGCAGTGCTAGTGCCGGTGCGACAGGGGATGGGGGCTACACCTTC
abundance: NA
d_gene: TRBD1
v_gene: TRBV20-1
j_gene: TRBJ1-2

CDR3aa: CASTVWGGQGYEQYF
CDR3nt: TGTGCCAGCACGGTTTGGGGGGGACAGGGCTACGAGCAGTACTTC
abundance: NA
d_gene: TRBD1
v_gene: TRBV27
j_gene: TRBJ2-7

CDR3aa: CASSINGGGEQFF
CDR3nt: TGTGCCAGCAGCATCAACGGCGGTGGCGAGCAGTTCTTC
abundance: NA
d_gene: NA
v_gene: TRBV6-5
j_gene: TRBJ2-1

CDR3aa: CASSPPFTDTQYF
CDR3nt: TGTGCCAGCAGTCCTCCCTTCACAGATACGCAGTATTTT
abundance: few
d_gene: NA
v_gene: TRBV2
j_gene: TRBJ2-3

CDR3aa: CASSLTGINTGELFF
CDR3nt: TGTGCCAGTAGTTTGACGGGGATAAACACCGGGGAGCTGTTTTTT
abundance: NA
d_gene: NA
v_gene: TRBV19
j_gene: TRBJ2-2

CDR3aa: CASSPPGLAFPGELFF
CDR3nt: TGTGCCAGCAGTCCACCGGGACTAGCTTTCCCCGGGGAGCTGTTTTTT
abundance: NA
d_gene: TRBD2
v_gene: TRBV11-2
j_gene: TRBJ2-2

CDR3aa: CASSLGQGVLADTQYF
CDR3nt: TGTGCCAGCAGCCTTGGACAGGGGGTATTAGCAGATACGCAGTATTTT
abundance: NA
d_gene: TRBD1
v_gene: TRBV7-6
j_gene: TRBJ2-3

CDR3aa: CASRPEPAIQYF
CDR3nt: TGTGCCAGCAGGCCGGAGCCCGCTATTCAGTACTTC
abundance: NA
d_gene: NA
v_gene: TRBV2
j_gene: TRBJ2-4

CDR3aa: CASSLAGMPMNTEAFF
CDR3nt: TGTGCCAGCAGCTTAGCCGGGATGCCCATGAACACTGAAGCTTTCTTT
abundance: NA
d_gene: NA
v_gene: TRBV7-2
j_gene: TRBJ1-1

CDR3aa: CASSGGSGRATDTQYF
CDR3nt: TGTGCCAGCAGCGGGGGTAGCGGGAGGGCGACAGATACGCAGTATTTT
abundance: few
d_gene: TRBD2
v_gene: TRBV5-4
j_gene: TRBJ2-3

CDR3aa: CAWNRQGDNSPLHF
CDR3nt: TGTGCCTGGAATCGACAGGGGGATAATTCACCCCTCCACTTT
abundance: NA
d_gene: TRBD1
v_gene: TRBV30
j_gene: TRBJ1-6

CDR3aa: CASSQVRGGVTVNTEAFF
CDR3nt: TGTGCCAGCAGCCAAGTAAGGGGGGGGGTTACCGTGAACACTGAAGCTTTCTTT
abundance: NA
d_gene: NA
v_gene: TRBV3-1/TRBV3-2
j_gene: TRBJ1-1

CDR3aa: CASSYETEDKANTGELFF
CDR3nt: TGTGCCAGCAGCTACGAGACTGAAGATAAAGCGAACACCGGGGAGCTGTTTTTT
abundance: few
d_gene: NA
v_gene: TRBV11-2
j_gene: TRBJ2-2

CDR3aa: CASSEQRAGGGYEQYF
CDR3nt: TGTGCCAGCAGTGAACAGCGGGCGGGAGGAGGTTACGAGCAGTACTTC
abundance: NA
d_gene: TRBD2
v_gene: TRBV6-1
j_gene: TRBJ2-7

CDR3aa: CASSPGGGGGNTIYF
CDR3nt: TGTGCCAGCAGCCCCGGTGGGGGAGGAGGAAACACCATATATTTT
abundance: few
d_gene: NA
v_gene: TRBV7-3
j_gene: TRBJ1-3

CDR3aa: CASSQQGNEQFF
CDR3nt: TGTGCCAGCAGCCAACAGGGCAATGAGCAGTTCTTC
abundance: once
d_gene: NA
v_gene: TRBV7-2
j_gene: TRBJ2-1

CDR3aa: CASSQIQGDQPQHF
CDR3nt: TGTGCCAGCAGCCAGATACAGGGAGATCAGCCCCAGCATTTT
abundance: few
d_gene: NA
v_gene: TRBV4-2
j_gene: TRBJ1-5

CDR3aa: CASMTRGSNTEAFF
CDR3nt: TGTGCCAGCATGACCAGGGGTAGTAACACTGAAGCTTTCTTT
abundance: NA
d_gene: NA
v_gene: TRBV6-6
j_gene: TRBJ1-1

CDR3aa: CSVTYRENAYEQYF
CDR3nt: TGCAGCGTTACTTACAGGGAAAACGCCTACGAGCAGTACTTC
abundance: NA
d_gene: NA
v_gene: TRBV29-1
j_gene: TRBJ2-7

CDR3aa: CASSPRGFGNYGYTF
CDR3nt: TGTGCCAGCAGCCCGAGGGGGTTCGGGAACTATGGCTACACCTTC
abundance: NA
d_gene: NA
v_gene: TRBV3-1/TRBV3-2
j_gene: TRBJ1-2

CDR3aa: CASRVTGGNTIYF
CDR3nt: TGTGCCAGCAGAGTGACAGGGGGAAACACCATATATTTT
abundance: NA
d_gene: TRBD1
v_gene: TRBV5-6
j_gene: TRBJ1-3

CDR3aa: CASSRGTASSGANVLTF
CDR3nt: TGTGCCAGTAGTAGGGGCACCGCAAGCTCTGGGGCCAACGTCCTGACTTTC
abundance: NA
d_gene: NA
v_gene: TRBV19
j_gene: TRBJ2-6